These 32 T cell receptor beta chains were all obtained from the same sample, sequenced in a study of blood T cells in healthy people across ages. For the second PCR, which ran for about 7 to 11 cycles, a sample-barcoded 5' primer and a J-beta primer mix were used. One entry per CDR3 protein, called by TCRdb with MiXCR from the 5' RACE reads. The sample yields approximately 810,000 distinct CDR3 sequences, more than 25% seen once. Sequenced material: blood. Receptors were obtained from a woman older than 75 in good health.

There are many counts of this clonotype. This chain links TRBV5-6 with TRBJ2-1; 10 bases are a match to TRBD1. CDR1 is SGHDT and CDR2 is YYEEEE in the germline V gene. The CDR3 is 16 amino acids. Germline trimming cut 0 bases from V and 10 bases from J; bases unmatched to any gene: 10. DNA for the CDR3: TGTGCCAGCAGCTTGGTGCGGGGGACAGGGGAAAACGAGCAGTTCTTC. Amino acids: CASSLVRGTGENEQFF.

As for this clonotype: Being one base from a much bigger clone, this may be a read error. V gene TRBV6-2 or TRBV6-3 combines with J gene TRBJ2-4; possible D gene TRBD1, 6 bases. In germline, CDR1 is MNHEY, CDR2 SVGEGT. The CDR3 is 15 residues long. CDR3 sequence reads: CAGSLIQGAKNIQYF. For the CDR3, the DNA is TGTGCCGGCAGTTTAATACAGGGAGCCAAAAACATTCAGTACTTC.

Worth noting for this clonotype: An end of the junction does not agree with germline; a read error may underlie this. V usage is TRBV2 and J usage is TRBJ1-5; D unresolved. In germline, CDR1 is SNHLY, CDR2 FYNNEI. The CDR3 is 15 residues long. The CDR3, as DNA: TGTGCCCGCAGCAGGTGGAGGGCTGGCAATCAGCCCCAGCATTTT. Protein sequence: CARSRWRAGNQPQHF.

V and J are TRBV18 and TRBJ1-5; 9 bases map to TRBD1. Trimming took 6 bases from V and 0 from J; bases not matched to a gene: 12. Germline lookup yields CDR1 KGHSH and CDR2 LQKENI. This CDR3 has 18 amino acids. CDR3 in amino acids: CASSHRQGVRLSNQPQHF. DNA for the CDR3: TGTGCCAGCTCCCACAGACAGGGGGTAAGACTTAGCAATCAGCCCCAGCATTTT. The full variable domain, its missing parts supplied by reference TRBV18 and TRBJ1-5, is NAGVMQNPRHLVRRRGQEARLRCSPMKGHSHVYWYRQLPEEGLKFMVYLQKENIIDESGMPKERFSAEFPKEGPSILRIQQVVRGDSAAYFCASSHRQGVRLSNQPQHFGDGTRLSIL.

The CDR3 reads CASSSTRDEQYF. The CDR3 DNA reads as TGTGCCAGCAGTTCGACCCGGGACGAGCAGTACTTC. This chain connects TRBV28 to TRBJ2-7; D unresolved. The CDR3 runs to 12 residues. With 4 bases removed from V and 5 bases from J, the gap between germline ends came to 9 bases. Germline V gene data show CDR1 as MDHEN and CDR2 as SYDVKM.

This clonotype was seen many times. This chain connects TRBV7-2 to TRBJ2-5; D is possibly TRBD2 (6 bases). The CDR3 spans 16 residues. Germline CDR1 reads SGHTA; CDR2 reads FQGNSA. Between the trimmed V and J ends, which lost 5 bases and 5 bases, there was a span of 21 bases. CDR3 DNA sequence: TGTGCCAGCAGCCCCCACGGGACTCACTTGGGGGAGACCCAGTACTTC. Amino acids: CASSPHGTHLGETQYF. Drawing the rest from reference TRBV7-2 and TRBJ2-5, the complete variable domain is GAGVSQSPSNKVTEKGKDVELRCDPISGHTALYWYRQSLGQGLEFLIYFQGNSAPDKSGLPSDRFSAERTGGSVSTLTIQRTQQEDSAVYLCASSPHGTHLGETQYFGPGTRLLVL.

This clonotype was observed at least ten times. The rearrangement uses TRBV6-2 or TRBV6-3 and TRBJ1-2; D unclear. V was cut by 6 bases and J by 7 bases, with 18 bases left in between. The CDR3 extends over 14 amino acids. The germline V gene encodes CDR1 MNHEY and CDR2 SVGEGT. The DNA of the CDR3 is TGTGCCAGCAGCATGGGAAATACGGCCTTTGGCTACACCTTC. This gives the protein CASSMGNTAFGYTF.

The genes are TRBV14 and TRBJ2-3, with D tentatively TRBD1 or TRBD2 (6 bases each). The germline CDR1 and CDR2 sequences are SGHDN and FVKESK. CDR3 length: 16 residues. V shed 4 bases and J shed 8 bases, with 22 bases lying between them. The CDR3 bases are TGTGCCAGCAGCCGAGGGGGGACTTCAGTAAAAGTTACGCAGTATTTT. Translating it yields CASSRGGTSVKVTQYF.

The chain carries TRBV28 and TRBJ2-1; a possible D gene is TRBD2 (7 bases). V lost 7 bases and J 10 bases, leaving 23 bases between the germline ends. The length of the CDR3 is 15 residues. CDR1 is MDHEN and CDR2 is SYDVKM in the germline V gene. This CDR3 is CASTDGGADSYEQFF. The DNA for the CDR3 is TGTGCCAGCACGGATGGGGGGGCCGACTCCTACGAGCAGTTCTTC.

This clonotype was observed a handful of times. The chain combines TRBV25-1 with TRBJ2-2; D may be TRBD2 (6 bases). The CDR3 consists of 16 residues. Germline CDR1 MGHDK, CDR2 SYGVNS. V was pared by 9 bases and J by 2 bases, with 19 bases between. The CDR3: CASTSRYGSNTGELFF. As DNA, the CDR3 is TGTGCCAGTACCTCTCGATACGGGAGCAACACCGGGGAGCTGTTTTTT.

This clonotype was observed once. The chain combines TRBV30 with TRBJ2-3; D not resolved. V shed 0 bases and J shed 2 bases, with 9 bases lying between them. Germline V gives CDR1 GTSNPN, CDR2 SVGIG (reference sequence). CDR3 size: 14 residues. In nucleotides, the CDR3 is TGTGCCTGGAGTGTTGGTTGGGACACAGATACGCAGTATTTT. It encodes CAWSVGWDTDTQYF.

This clonotype was counted many times. This rearrangement joins TRBV20-1 to TRBJ2-1; 12 bases align to TRBD2. The CDR3 contains 15 residues. CDR1 DFQATT and CDR2 SNEGSKA come from the germline V gene (reference sequence). Trimming cost V 2 bases and J 6 bases; bases outside gene matches: 5. The CDR3 region is CSARTLAGGFNEQFF. The CDR3 bases are TGCAGTGCTAGAACCCTAGCGGGGGGGTTCAATGAGCAGTTCTTC.

This clonotype appeared a few times. The rearrangement uses TRBV10-1 and TRBJ2-1, with D possibly TRBD1 on 5 matching bases. With 5 bases removed from V and 0 bases from J, the gap between germline ends came to 23 bases. Germline V gene sequence: CDR1 WNHNN, CDR2 SYGVQD (reference sequence). CDR3 length equals 19 residues. The CDR3 region is CASSFRRGPTIPSYNEQFF. The CDR3 bases are TGCGCCAGCAGTTTTCGTAGGGGCCCCACCATCCCCTCCTACAATGAGCAGTTCTTC.

Note on this clonotype: The junction and the germline gene differ at one end; a read error may be behind it. The chain recombines TRBV28 with TRBJ1-6, with a possible D match to TRBD1 (6 bases). Germline CDR1 is MDHEN and CDR2 is SYDVKM. The CDR3 consists of 16 residues. CDR3 coding DNA: TGTGCCAGCAGTTTATCCCCAGGGGTAGGTAATTTACCCCTCCACTTT. It is translated as CASSLSPGVGNLPLHF.

The genes are TRBV6-1 and TRBJ1-2; D possibly corresponds to TRBD1 (5 bases). V lost 5 bases and J 4 bases, leaving 11 bases between the germline ends. CDR1 is MNHNS and CDR2 is SASEGT in the germline V gene. This CDR3 is built from 13 residues. As DNA, the CDR3 is TGTGCCAGCAGTTTACAGGAGCGCTATGGCTACACCTTC. It encodes CASSLQERYGYTF.

The V gene is TRBV7-9, the J gene TRBJ2-2; D perhaps matches TRBD2 (6 bases). The germline gives CDR1 SEHNR, CDR2 FQNEAQ (reference sequence). Trimming pared 5 bases from V and 0 bases from J, leaving 16 bases between. The CDR3 has 17 residues. This CDR3 is CASSPISGTPNTGELFF. CDR3 nucleotides: TGTGCCAGCAGCCCAATATCCGGGACTCCGAACACCGGGGAGCTGTTTTTT.

V gene TRBV5-1 combines with J gene TRBJ1-2; D remains unclear. The CDR3 spans 14 residues. The V end was cut by 4 bases, the J end by 0 bases, with 10 bases between. Germline-derived CDR1 and CDR2 are SGHRS and YFSETQ. This chain's CDR3 is CASSPADPNYGYTF. CDR3 nucleotides: TGCGCCAGCAGCCCCGCAGATCCTAACTATGGCTACACCTTC.

Only a few counts were recorded for this clonotype. The rearrangement joins TRBV21-1 to TRBJ1-6; TRBD1 is taken as the D call from the table, unchecked against the DNA. TRBV21-1 counts as a pseudogene. The CDR3 has 16 amino acids. The CDR3 DNA is TGTGCCAACGGACAGGGGGCTCCCCGCTGTAATTCACCCCTCCACTTT. Translated: CANGQGAPRCNSPLHF.

The chain links TRBV29-1 to TRBJ2-4; D is possibly TRBD1 (5 bases). Judging by the DNA end, TRBJ2-7 fits better; the J call may be wrong. The CDR3 is 12 residues long. In germline, CDR1 is SQVTM, CDR2 ANQGSEA. Here the CDR3 reads CSVARQGNEQYF. The CDR3 bases are TGCAGCGTTGCCCGCCAGGGAAACGAGCAGTACTTC.

With respect to this clonotype: One end of the junction does not line up with germline, which may come from a read error. The chain is built from TRBV3-1 and TRBJ1-4; D gene ambiguous. This CDR3 has 12 residues. The germline V gene encodes CDR1 LGHDT and CDR2 YNNKEL (reference sequence). CDR3 protein: CASSQETMVPFF. The CDR3 bases are TGTGCCAGTAGCCAAGAGACTATGGTCCCGTTTTTT.

Of note for this clonotype: Given a much more abundant clone one base away, this may be a read error. The chain carries TRBV7-8 and TRBJ2-3; TRBD1 matches 8 bases. The CDR3 contains 14 residues. Germline trimming cut 5 bases from V and 14 bases from J; bases unmatched to any gene: 15. Germline CDR1 and CDR2: SGHVS and FQNEAQ. The CDR3 region has the DNA TGTGCCAGCAGCACAGGGGGTCTAAATGAAAAACTGTATTTT. It is translated as CASSTGGLNEKLYF.

As to this clonotype: This may stem from a read error, because a much larger clone lies one nucleotide away. J is TRBJ2-1 and V is TRBV7-9; 7 positions agree with TRBD1. Germline V gene lookup returns CDR1 SEHNR and CDR2 FQNEAQ (reference sequence). The CDR3 extends over 15 amino acids. The CDR3 DNA follows: TGTGCCAGCAGCTTAGAACAGGGGTCCTACAAGGAGCAGTTCTTC. Its translation is CASSLEQGSYKEQFF.

The gene calls are TRBV25-1 and TRBJ1-2, with unresolved D. This CDR3 contains 14 residues. CDR1 and CDR2 from the germline V gene are MGHDK and SYGVNS. V was shortened by 6 bases and J by 5 bases, with 16 bases between the two germline ends. The CDR3 bases are TGTGCCAGCAGGGACTCAGGTGTAGTTTATGGCTACACCTTC. Its protein product is CASRDSGVVYGYTF.

V is TRBV2 and J is TRBJ1-5, with TRBD1 as a possible D gene (6 bases). The V end lost 7 bases, the J end lost 6 bases, and 19 bases lay between the germline ends. Looked up from germline, CDR1 is SNHLY and CDR2 is FYNNEI. The CDR3 is 15 residues long. The CDR3 here is CASNSQGTGGQPQHF. CDR3 sequence (DNA): TGTGCCAGCAATTCACAGGGTACGGGGGGTCAGCCCCAGCATTTT.

This clonotype was observed at least ten times. The CDR3 is CASSRGRSGYTF. In nucleotides, the CDR3 is TGTGCCAGCAGCAGGGGGCGAAGTGGCTACACCTTC. The rearrangement uses TRBV6-5 and TRBJ1-2, with 8 bases identical to TRBD1. With 6 bases clipped from V and 7 bases from J, the junction kept 4 bases outside the gene matches. CDR3 length equals 12 residues. From germline, CDR1 is MNHEY and CDR2 SVGAGI.

The table lists this clonotype with many counts. CDR3 protein: CASSRLASNQPQHF. CDR3 nucleotides: TGTGCCAGCAGCCGACTCGCTAGCAATCAGCCCCAGCATTTT. This chain uses TRBV12-3 or TRBV12-4 with TRBJ1-5; D call uncertain. The CDR3 runs 14 residues. V was shortened by 6 bases and J by 0 bases, with 9 bases between the two germline ends.

This clonotype has just a few counts. The chain carries TRBV20-1 and TRBJ1-2, with D perhaps TRBD1 (6 bases). Trimming pared 7 bases from V and 3 bases from J, leaving 15 bases between. Germline V gives CDR1 DFQATT, CDR2 SNEGSKA (reference sequence). CDR3 size: 13 residues. The CDR3 region is CSVKTGKDYGYTF. Written as DNA, the CDR3 is TGCAGTGTCAAAACAGGGAAAGACTATGGCTACACCTTC.

The table lists this clonotype with a few counts. J is TRBJ2-3 and V is TRBV6-2 or TRBV6-3, with 9 nucleotides matching TRBD2. Germline CDR1 reads MNHEY; CDR2 reads SVGEGT. V was pared by 1 base and J by 2 bases, with 7 bases of the junction left unmatched. CDR3 length: 17 residues. CDR3 nucleotides: TGTGCCAGCAGTTACTACTCTAGCGGGGCGAACACAGATACGCAGTATTTT. It specifies CASSYYSSGANTDTQYF.

Note on this clonotype: Given a much more abundant clone one base away, this may be a read error. V gene TRBV4-2 combines with J gene TRBJ1-5; D is possibly TRBD1 (5 bases). Germline CDR1 is LGHNA and CDR2 is YNFKEQ. This CDR3 has 14 amino acids. This CDR3 is CAGSLQGISQPQHF. For the CDR3, the DNA is TGTGCCGGCAGCCTTCAGGGTATAAGTCAGCCCCAGCATTTT.

For this clonotype: It may be a read error: a sequence one base away is much more abundant. V and J are TRBV20-1 and TRBJ1-2; a weak D match, TRBD1 (5 bases). The CDR3 is made up of 13 amino acids. Germline loops: CDR1 DFQATT, CDR2 SNEGSKA (reference sequence). CDR3 coding DNA: TGCAGTGCTAAGGAGGGGCTCGACTATGACTACACCTTC. Its translation: CSAKEGLDYDYTF.

Comments on this clonotype: The junction departs from germline at one end; a sequencing error may be responsible. J is TRBJ2-1 and V is TRBV4-2, with D unresolved. CDR1 and CDR2 (germline): LGHNA, YNFKEQ. This CDR3 has 14 amino acids. The CDR3, as DNA: TGTGTCAGCAGCCAAGATTTTATATACAATGAGCAGCTCTTC. As protein: CVSSQDFIYNEQLF.

This clonotype has only a few counts. This chain connects TRBV6-2 or TRBV6-3 to TRBJ1-1, with 9 bases lining up with TRBD1. CDR3 length: 15 amino acids. V was pared by 8 bases and J by 6 bases, with 13 bases of the junction left unmatched. Per germline, CDR1 MNHEY and CDR2 SVGEGT. The CDR3 region is CASVDSTGGMPEAFF. The CDR3 bases are TGTGCCAGCGTTGATTCGACAGGGGGAATGCCTGAAGCTTTCTTT.